This is a list of T cell receptor beta chains from one sample in a study of cytomegalovirus exposure and HLA in healthy donors. Profiling relied on immunoSEQ multiplex PCR, and the TCRdb table lists in-frame clones only, not all of them. The listing records approximately 110,000 clones. Material for sequencing was PBMCs. The receptor source for this set is a man aged 35 to 55 in good health and CMV-seronegative. Both conserved end residues are part of each CDR3. A D gene is named only where the DNA matches it firmly.

v_gene	d_gene	j_gene	CDR3aa	CDR3nt
TRBV5-1	-	TRBJ2-1	CASSAGLVGAVQFF	TGCGCCAGCAGCGCGGGTCTTGTAGGCGCCGTACAGTTCTTC
TRBV10-3	TRBD1	TRBJ1-5	CAISMTGGNQLQHF	TGTGCCATCAGTATGACAGGGGGTAATCAGCTCCAGCATTTT
TRBV6-1	-	TRBJ2-5	CASSASGIGLGGTQYF	TGTGCCAGCAGTGCCTCCGGGATTGGGCTCGGTGGGACCCAGTACTTC
TRBV6-1	TRBD1	TRBJ1-2	CASNQGQGLDYGYTF	TGTGCCAGCAATCAAGGACAGGGACTGGACTATGGCTACACCTTC
TRBV7-9	-	TRBJ2-1	CASSWEAGLDNEQFF	TGTGCCAGCAGCTGGGAGGCGGGCCTCGACAATGAGCAGTTCTTC
TRBV5-4	TRBD2	TRBJ2-1	CASSLVATGGPSNEQFF	TGTGCCAGCAGCTTGGTGGCTACGGGAGGGCCATCGAATGAGCAGTTCTTC
TRBV4-2	TRBD1	TRBJ1-2	CASSQAGTVYGYTF	TGTGCCAGCAGCCAAGCCGGGACAGTCTATGGCTACACCTTC
TRBV27	TRBD1	TRBJ2-7	CASRQAEDRGQYF	TGTGCCAGCCGTCAAGCAGAAGACAGGGGGCAGTACTTC
TRBV4-1	-	TRBJ1-5	CASSQGITGNQPQHF	TGCGCCAGCAGCCAGGGTATTACAGGGAATCAGCCCCAGCATTTT
TRBV6-1	-	TRBJ2-1	CASRTPGTYNEQFF	TGTGCCAGCAGGACCCCTGGGACTTACAATGAGCAGTTCTTC
TRBV18	TRBD1	TRBJ2-1	CASSPARRGQGGDEQFF	TGTGCCAGCTCACCAGCCAGACGAGGACAGGGAGGCGATGAGCAGTTCTTC
TRBV28	-	TRBJ1-5	CASSRPGVWNQPQHF	TGTGCCAGCAGTCGCCCAGGGGTTTGGAATCAGCCCCAGCATTTT
TRBV5-5	TRBD2	TRBJ2-7	CASSRPASGSYEQYF	TGTGCCAGCAGCAGACCGGCTAGCGGGAGCTACGAGCAGTACTTC
TRBV10-3	TRBD2	TRBJ2-2	CAISLKSGTGAGELFF	TGTGCCATCAGCCTCAAGAGCGGGACGGGGGCCGGGGAGCTGTTTTTT
TRBV6-5	-	TRBJ2-7	CASSYSQRGSYEQYF	TGTGCCAGCAGTTACTCCCAAAGGGGATCCTACGAGCAGTACTTC
TRBV2	TRBD2	TRBJ2-3	CASRVGLSSSDTQYF	TGTGCCAGCAGGGTGGGACTATCCTCCTCAGATACGCAGTATTTT
TRBV7-2	TRBD2	TRBJ2-2	CASSFLAGNRNTGELFF	TGTGCCAGCAGCTTCCTAGCGGGGAACCGGAACACCGGGGAGCTGTTTTTT
TRBV10-3	TRBD2	TRBJ2-1	CAISGTSLYNEQFF	TGTGCCATCAGTGGGACTAGCCTCTACAATGAGCAGTTCTTC
TRBV7-8	TRBD2	TRBJ2-1	CASSTGLAGVLGQFF	TGTGCCAGCAGCACAGGACTAGCGGGAGTGTTAGGGCAGTTCTTC
TRBV4-1	TRBD1	TRBJ1-1	CASSPTRGTGHELAEAFF	TGCGCCAGCAGCCCCACCCGGGGGACAGGGCATGAACTGGCTGAAGCTTTCTTT
TRBV25-1	TRBD1	TRBJ1-5	CASSESGTGGNQPQHF	TGTGCCAGCAGTGAATCGGGGACAGGGGGCAATCAGCCCCAGCATTTT
TRBV6-1	-	TRBJ1-4	CASSAGVLVTNEKLFF	TGTGCCAGCAGTGCCGGGGTACTGGTCACTAATGAAAAACTGTTTTTT
TRBV4-3	-	TRBJ1-4	CASSLSVDSVNEKLFF	TGCGCCAGCAGCCTCTCAGTCGACAGCGTCAATGAAAAACTGTTTTTT
TRBV6-5	-	TRBJ1-3	CASSLTGDSGNTIYF	TGTGCCAGCAGCCTAACAGGAGACTCTGGAAACACCATATATTTT
TRBV7-9	-	TRBJ2-5	CANSRSRETQYF	TGTGCCAACAGCCGAAGCCGGGAGACCCAGTACTTC
TRBV29-1	-	TRBJ2-2	CSVDYGGTNTGELFF	TGCAGCGTTGATTATGGCGGGACGAACACCGGGGAGCTGTTTTTT
TRBV30	-	TRBJ1-2	CAWTWGVNYGYTF	TGTGCCTGGACTTGGGGGGTTAACTATGGCTACACCTTC
TRBV19	TRBD2	TRBJ2-7	CASSMGSGAYEQYF	TGTGCCAGTAGTATGGGTAGCGGGGCCTACGAGCAGTACTTC
TRBV5-6	TRBD1	TRBJ2-7	CASSPRTGASYEQYF	TGTGCCAGCAGTCCACGGACAGGGGCATCCTACGAGCAGTACTTC
TRBV5-1	-	TRBJ2-7	CASSFEGGLREQYF	TGCGCCAGCAGCTTCGAGGGAGGATTAAGGGAGCAGTACTTC
TRBV5-6	-	TRBJ2-2	CASSRQQGSLNAGELFF	TGTGCCAGCAGCAGACAACAGGGTAGCCTAAACGCCGGGGAGCTGTTTTTT
TRBV7-8	TRBD2	TRBJ2-7	CASSPPGLAGTEQYF	TGTGCCAGCAGCCCCCCTGGGCTAGCGGGAACAGAGCAGTACTTC
TRBV5-4	TRBD2	TRBJ2-7	CASSPGTTREGEQYF	TGTGCCAGCAGCCCCGGGACAACTCGGGAGGGAGAGCAGTACTTC
TRBV30	-	TRBJ1-1	CAWSGSYGAEAFF	TGTGCCTGGAGTGGCTCCTACGGGGCTGAAGCTTTCTTT
TRBV6-6	TRBD2	TRBJ2-2	CATLAGGAGELFF	TGTGCCACGCTAGCGGGAGGAGCCGGGGAGCTGTTTTTT
TRBV29-1	-	TRBJ2-2	CSVETGFNGELFF	TGCAGCGTAGAAACAGGGTTTAACGGGGAGCTGTTTTTT
TRBV2	TRBD1	TRBJ2-1	CASSQQGTAYNEQFF	TGTGCCAGCAGTCAACAGGGGACCGCCTACAATGAGCAGTTCTTC
TRBV7-9	-	TRBJ2-3	CASSLSGGKGDTQYF	TGTGCCAGCAGCTTATCTGGAGGGAAGGGGGATACGCAGTATTTT
TRBV5-8	-	TRBJ2-7	CASSLQYEQYF	TGTGCCAGCAGCTTGCAGTACGAGCAGTACTTC
TRBV30	-	TRBJ1-1	CAWSVSRNTEAFF	TGTGCCTGGAGTGTATCGAGAAACACTGAAGCTTTCTTT
TRBV6-6	TRBD1	TRBJ2-7	CASSYRDRGYEQYF	TGTGCCAGCAGTTACCGGGACAGGGGTTACGAGCAGTACTTC
TRBV29-1	TRBD1	TRBJ2-3	CSVGSGGRDRERTDTQYF	TGCAGCGTTGGATCCGGGGGCCGGGACAGGGAGCGCACAGATACGCAGTATTTT
TRBV9	TRBD2	TRBJ2-1	CASSPLAGVPYNEQFF	TGTGCCAGCAGCCCTCTAGCGGGAGTCCCCTACAATGAGCAGTTCTTC
TRBV7-9	-	TRBJ2-5	CASSRRTEGETQYF	TGTGCCAGCAGCCGTCGGACTGAAGGAGAGACCCAGTACTTC
TRBV4-3	-	TRBJ1-5	CASSQDRAQPQHF	TGCGCCAGCAGCCAAGACAGGGCTCAGCCCCAGCATTTT
TRBV25-1	-	TRBJ2-3	CASSEAGTDTQYF	TGTGCCAGCAGTGAAGCGGGAACAGATACGCAGTATTTT
TRBV27	TRBD2	TRBJ2-1	CASSSQREGIDEQFF	TGTGCCAGCAGTTCCCAGCGGGAGGGAATCGATGAGCAGTTCTTC
TRBV27	-	TRBJ1-1	CASSSRWFTEAFF	TGTGCCAGCAGTTCCCGGTGGTTCACTGAAGCTTTCTTT
TRBV11-2	TRBD1	TRBJ1-3	CASSTTGGSGNTIYF	TGTGCCAGCAGCACCACAGGGGGCTCAGGAAACACCATATATTTT
TRBV7-9	-	TRBJ2-1	CASSLPDGRGRQNEQFF	TGTGCCAGCAGCTTACCAGATGGTAGGGGCAGACAGAATGAGCAGTTCTTC
TRBV5-6	-	TRBJ2-2	CASSLGTYTGELFF	TGTGCCAGCAGCTTGGGAACATACACCGGGGAGCTGTTTTTT
TRBV29-1	TRBD2	TRBJ2-3	CSVQTSLDTQYF	TGCAGCGTTCAGACTAGCCTTGATACGCAGTATTTT